These 10 T cell receptor beta chains were all obtained from the same sample, sequenced in a study of blood T cell repertoires in COVID-19. Using immunoSEQ multiplex PCR, the repertoire was profiled, and TCRdb retains in-frame clones only, with some absent. The repertoire holds some 300,000 clones, with 85% to 90% as singletons. The specimen sequenced was peripheral blood. The receptors shown here come from a man aged 70-80 years with acute or convalescent COVID-19.

The chain recombines TRBV11-3 with TRBJ2-3; D may be TRBD1 (5 bases). Germline CDR1 SGHNT, CDR2 YENEEA. This CDR3 comprises 14 residues. V lost 1 base and J 0 bases, leaving 5 bases between the germline ends. The CDR3 region has the DNA TGTGCCAGCAGCTTAGGGGGCAGCACAGATACGCAGTATTTT. Translated: CASSLGGSTDTQYF.

This sequence joins TRBV5-1 and TRBJ2-2; D not certain. CDR1 and CDR2 (germline): SGHRS, YFSETQ. The CDR3 has 16 residues. V was trimmed by 0 bases and J by 1 base, leaving 10 bases between them. For the CDR3, the DNA is TGCGCCAGCAGCTTGGGGAGAAGTAGGAACACCGGGGAGCTGTTTTTT. Protein: CASSLGRSRNTGELFF. Using reference TRBV5-1 and TRBJ2-2 for the parts outside the CDR3, the full variable domain is KAGVTQTPRYLIKTRGQQVTLSCSPISGHRSVSWYQQTPGQGLQFLFEYFSETQRNKGNFPGRFSGRQFSNSRSEMNVSTLELGDSALYLCASSLGRSRNTGELFFGEGSRLTVL.

The chain couples TRBV30 to TRBJ1-2; D gene unclear. Trimming removed 4 bases from V and 7 bases from J, with 13 bases in between. There are 12 residues in the CDR3. Germline assignment: CDR1 GTSNPN and CDR2 SVGIG (reference sequence). The CDR3 DNA sequence: TGTGCCTGGAACGCGGGAGTCGGTGGCTACACCTTC. Protein sequence: CAWNAGVGGYTF.

About this clone itself: Compared with germline, one end of the junction differs, possibly owing to a read error. The chain combines TRBV24-1 with TRBJ2-7; D gene ambiguous. CDR3 length equals 13 residues. Germline V gene sequence: CDR1 KGHDR, CDR2 SFDVKD. The CDR3 reads CATSGRSAHEQYF. CDR3 nucleotides: TGTGCCACGAGTGGAAGAAGCGCCCACGAGCAGTACTTC.

The chain joins TRBV6-2 or TRBV6-3 to TRBJ1-2, with unresolved D. Germline lookup yields CDR1 MNHEY and CDR2 SVGEGT. The CDR3 runs 13 residues. V lost 0 bases to trimming and J lost 4 bases, with 6 bases between them. CDR3 nucleotides: TGTGCCAGCAGTTACTCTGGCAGCTATGGCTACACCTTC. Amino acids: CASSYSGSYGYTF.

The chain carries TRBV5-1 and TRBJ1-4; no clear D gene. The CDR3 sequence is 15 residues long. Germline V gene sequence: CDR1 SGHRS, CDR2 YFSETQ. Trimming removed 0 bases at V and 7 bases at J, with 13 bases between. The CDR3 reads CASSLDGLTGEKLFF. The CDR3 DNA is TGCGCCAGCAGCTTGGACGGACTTACGGGTGAAAAACTGTTTTTT.

The chain recombines TRBV28 with TRBJ1-2; a weak D match, TRBD1 (5 bases). Trimming stripped 2 bases from V and 8 bases from J, with 12 bases between. CDR1 is MDHEN, CDR2 SYDVKM, per germline. CDR3 length equals 13 residues. The CDR3 loop is CASSLGGVGGYTF. In DNA, the CDR3 is TGTGCCAGCAGTTTAGGAGGGGTAGGGGGCTACACCTTC.

V gene TRBV7-9 combines with J gene TRBJ1-5; D unresolved. The length of the CDR3 is 16 residues. Germline CDR1 is SEHNR and CDR2 is FQNEAQ (reference sequence). Trimming took 0 bases from V and 0 from J, leaving 9 bases between them. Here the CDR3 reads CASSLASGTSNQPQHF. CDR3 DNA: TGTGCCAGCAGCTTAGCCTCAGGTACTAGCAATCAGCCCCAGCATTTT.

V and J are TRBV5-1 and TRBJ2-3, with TRBD2 matching 8 bases. The CDR3 has 19 residues. Trimming at V came to 0 bases and at J to 0 bases, leaving 12 bases not matched to a gene. Germline V gene data show CDR1 as SGHRS and CDR2 as YFSETQ. The CDR3 DNA sequence: TGCGCCAGCAGCTTGGGAATCGCGGGAGGCTTCGCTAGCACAGATACGCAGTATTTT. Protein product: CASSLGIAGGFASTDTQYF.

CDR3 sequence: CASRPGGDYGYTF. CDR3 in DNA: TGCGCCAGCAGACCAGGGGGCGACTATGGCTACACCTTC. The chain joins TRBV5-1 to TRBJ1-2; 8 positions match TRBD1. The trim removed 5 bases at V and 3 bases at J, leaving 3 bases unmatched. This CDR3 is built from 13 residues. CDR1 is SGHRS, CDR2 YFSETQ, per germline.